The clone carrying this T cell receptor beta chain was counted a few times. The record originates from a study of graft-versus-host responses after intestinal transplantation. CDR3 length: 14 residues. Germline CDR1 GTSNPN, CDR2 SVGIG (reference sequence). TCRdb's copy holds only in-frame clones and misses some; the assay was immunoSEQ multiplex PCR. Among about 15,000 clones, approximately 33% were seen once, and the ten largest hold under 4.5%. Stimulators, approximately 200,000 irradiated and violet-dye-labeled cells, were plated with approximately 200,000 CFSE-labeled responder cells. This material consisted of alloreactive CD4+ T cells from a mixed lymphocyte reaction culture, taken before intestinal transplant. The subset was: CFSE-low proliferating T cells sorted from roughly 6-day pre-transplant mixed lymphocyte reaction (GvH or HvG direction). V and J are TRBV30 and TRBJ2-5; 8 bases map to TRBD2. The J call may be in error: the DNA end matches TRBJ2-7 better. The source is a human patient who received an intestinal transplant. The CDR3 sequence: CAWQRGGVSYEQYF. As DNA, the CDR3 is TGTGCCTGGCAACGGGGGGGGGTGTCCTACGAGCAGTACTTC.